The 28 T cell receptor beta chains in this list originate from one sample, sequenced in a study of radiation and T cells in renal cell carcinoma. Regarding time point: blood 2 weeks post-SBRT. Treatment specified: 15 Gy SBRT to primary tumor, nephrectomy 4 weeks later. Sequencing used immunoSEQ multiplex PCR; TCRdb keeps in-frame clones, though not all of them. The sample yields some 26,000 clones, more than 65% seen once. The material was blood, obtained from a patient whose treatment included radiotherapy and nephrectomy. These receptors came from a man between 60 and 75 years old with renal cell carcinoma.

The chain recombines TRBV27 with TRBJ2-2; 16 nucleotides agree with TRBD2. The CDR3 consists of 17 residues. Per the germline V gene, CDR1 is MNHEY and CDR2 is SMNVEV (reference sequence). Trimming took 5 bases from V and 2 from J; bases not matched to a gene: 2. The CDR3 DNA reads TGTGCCAGCAGTGGGACTAGCGGGAGGGTTAACACCGGGGAGCTGTTTTTT. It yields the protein CASSGTSGRVNTGELFF.

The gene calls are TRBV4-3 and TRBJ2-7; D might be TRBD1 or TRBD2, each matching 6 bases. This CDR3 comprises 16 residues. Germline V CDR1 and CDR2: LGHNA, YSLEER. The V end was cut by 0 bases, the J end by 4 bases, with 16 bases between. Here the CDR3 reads CASSQDIGGGGYEQYF. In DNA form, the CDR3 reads TGCGCCAGCAGCCAAGACATAGGGGGAGGCGGGTACGAGCAGTACTTC.

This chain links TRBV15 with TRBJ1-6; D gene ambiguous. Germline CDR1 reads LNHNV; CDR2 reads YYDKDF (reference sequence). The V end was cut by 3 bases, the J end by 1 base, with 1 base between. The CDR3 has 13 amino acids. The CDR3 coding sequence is TGTGCCACCAGCAGGTCCTATAATTCACCCCTCCACTTT. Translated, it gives CATSRSYNSPLHF.

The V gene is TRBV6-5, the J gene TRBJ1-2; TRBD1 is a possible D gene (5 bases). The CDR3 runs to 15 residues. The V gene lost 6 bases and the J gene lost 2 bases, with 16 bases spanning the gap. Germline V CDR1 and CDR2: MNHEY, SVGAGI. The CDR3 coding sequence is TGTGCCAGCAGCTCACATGGGACGTCGAACTATGGCTACACCTTC. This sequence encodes CASSSHGTSNYGYTF.

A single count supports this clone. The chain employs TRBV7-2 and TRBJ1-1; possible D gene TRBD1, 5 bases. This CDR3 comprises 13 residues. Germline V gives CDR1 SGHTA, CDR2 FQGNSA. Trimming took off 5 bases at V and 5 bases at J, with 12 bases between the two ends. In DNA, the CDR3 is TGTGCCAGCAGCCGCTCCTGGGGGACTGAAGCTTTCTTT. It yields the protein CASSRSWGTEAFF.

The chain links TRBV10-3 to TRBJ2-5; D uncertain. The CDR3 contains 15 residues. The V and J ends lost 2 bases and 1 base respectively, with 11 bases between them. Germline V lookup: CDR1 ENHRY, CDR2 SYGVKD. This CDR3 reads CAISEMAVTQETQYF. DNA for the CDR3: TGTGCCATCAGTGAGATGGCAGTTACCCAAGAGACCCAGTACTTC.

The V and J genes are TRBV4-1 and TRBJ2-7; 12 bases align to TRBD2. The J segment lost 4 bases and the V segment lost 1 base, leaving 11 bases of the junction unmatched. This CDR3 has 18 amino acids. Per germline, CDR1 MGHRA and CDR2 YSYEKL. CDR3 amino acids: CASSQGLAGGPSQYEQYF. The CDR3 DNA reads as TGCGCCAGCAGCCAAGGCCTAGCGGGAGGGCCGAGTCAGTACGAGCAGTACTTC.

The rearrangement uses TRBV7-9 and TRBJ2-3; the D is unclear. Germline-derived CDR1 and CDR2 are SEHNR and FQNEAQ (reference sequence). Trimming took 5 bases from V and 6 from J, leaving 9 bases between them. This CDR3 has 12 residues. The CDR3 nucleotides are TGTGCCAGCAGCCGGGCATGGGATACGCAGTATTTT. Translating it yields CASSRAWDTQYF.

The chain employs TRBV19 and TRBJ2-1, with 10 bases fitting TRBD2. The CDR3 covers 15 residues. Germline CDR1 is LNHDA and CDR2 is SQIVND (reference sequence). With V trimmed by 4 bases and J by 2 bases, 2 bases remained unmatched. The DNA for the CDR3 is TGTGCCAGTAGTAGGACTAGCGGAACCTACAATGAGCAGTTCTTC. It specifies CASSRTSGTYNEQFF.

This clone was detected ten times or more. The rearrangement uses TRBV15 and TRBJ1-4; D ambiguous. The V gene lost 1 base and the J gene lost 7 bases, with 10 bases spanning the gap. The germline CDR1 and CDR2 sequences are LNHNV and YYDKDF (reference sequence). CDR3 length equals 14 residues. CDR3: CATSRGMYGEKLFF. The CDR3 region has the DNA TGTGCCACCAGCAGAGGGATGTACGGTGAAAAACTGTTTTTT.

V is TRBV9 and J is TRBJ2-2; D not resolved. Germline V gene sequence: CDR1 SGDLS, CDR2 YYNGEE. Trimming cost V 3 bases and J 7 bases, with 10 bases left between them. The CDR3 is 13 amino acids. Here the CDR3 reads CASSGSGVGELFF. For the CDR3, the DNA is TGTGCCAGCAGCGGGTCGGGTGTCGGGGAGCTGTTTTTT.

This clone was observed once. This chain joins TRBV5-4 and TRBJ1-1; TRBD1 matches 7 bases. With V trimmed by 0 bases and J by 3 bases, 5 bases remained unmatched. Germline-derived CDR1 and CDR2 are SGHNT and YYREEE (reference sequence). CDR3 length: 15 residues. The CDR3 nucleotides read TGTGCCAGCAGCTTGGGCGCAGGGGGATACACTGAAGCTTTCTTT. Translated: CASSLGAGGYTEAFF.

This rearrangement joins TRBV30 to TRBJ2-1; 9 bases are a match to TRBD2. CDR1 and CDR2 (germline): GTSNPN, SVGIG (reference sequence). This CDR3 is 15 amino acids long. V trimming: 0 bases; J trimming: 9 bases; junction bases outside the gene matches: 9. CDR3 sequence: CAWSVRLAGPGEQFF. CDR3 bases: TGTGCCTGGAGTGTACGGCTAGCGGGGCCAGGTGAGCAGTTCTTC.

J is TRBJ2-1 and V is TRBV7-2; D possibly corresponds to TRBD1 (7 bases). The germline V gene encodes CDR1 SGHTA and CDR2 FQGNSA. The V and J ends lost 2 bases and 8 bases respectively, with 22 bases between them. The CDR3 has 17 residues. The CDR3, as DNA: TGTGCCAGCAGCTTATATACGCCGGGCAGGGGGGCGGATGAGCAGTTCTTC. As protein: CASSLYTPGRGADEQFF.

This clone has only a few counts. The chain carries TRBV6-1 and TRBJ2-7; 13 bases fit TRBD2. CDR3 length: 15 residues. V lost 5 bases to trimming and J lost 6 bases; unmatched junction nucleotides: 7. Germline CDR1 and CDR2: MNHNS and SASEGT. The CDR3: CASSPGLAGVGEQYF. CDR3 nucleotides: TGTGCCAGCAGTCCTGGACTAGCGGGAGTGGGCGAGCAGTACTTC.

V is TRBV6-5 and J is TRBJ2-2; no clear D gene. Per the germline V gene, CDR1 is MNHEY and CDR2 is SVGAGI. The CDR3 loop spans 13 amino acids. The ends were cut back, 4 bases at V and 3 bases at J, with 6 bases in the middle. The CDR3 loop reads CASSSEYTGELFF. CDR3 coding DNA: TGTGCCAGCAGTTCTGAATACACCGGGGAGCTGTTTTTT.

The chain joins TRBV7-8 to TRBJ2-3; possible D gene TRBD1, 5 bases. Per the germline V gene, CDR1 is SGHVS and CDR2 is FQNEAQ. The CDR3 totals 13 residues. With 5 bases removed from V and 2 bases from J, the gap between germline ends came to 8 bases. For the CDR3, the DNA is TGTGCCAGCAGCCCGACAGACACAGATACGCAGTATTTT. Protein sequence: CASSPTDTDTQYF.

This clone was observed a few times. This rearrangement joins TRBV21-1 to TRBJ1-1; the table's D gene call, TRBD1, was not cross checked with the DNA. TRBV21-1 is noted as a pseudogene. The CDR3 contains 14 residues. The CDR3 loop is CASSTGLQGGEAFF. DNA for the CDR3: TGTGCCAGCAGCACGGGGTTACAGGGCGGAGAAGCTTTCTTT.

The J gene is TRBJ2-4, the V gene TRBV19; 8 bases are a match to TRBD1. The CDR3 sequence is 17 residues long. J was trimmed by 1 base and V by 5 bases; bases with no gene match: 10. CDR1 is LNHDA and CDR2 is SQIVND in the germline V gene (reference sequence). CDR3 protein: CASSPRQGPGAKNIQYF. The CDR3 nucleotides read TGTGCCAGTAGTCCGAGACAGGGGCCGGGGGCCAAAAACATTCAGTACTTC.

CDR3 coding DNA: TGTGCCAGCAGCCAGATAGCGGGAGCGTACAATGAGCAGTTCTTC. It specifies CASSQIAGAYNEQFF. The chain uses TRBV14 and TRBJ2-1, with TRBD2 matching over 9 bases. Germline V gives CDR1 SGHDN, CDR2 FVKESK. The CDR3 sequence is 15 residues long. The V segment lost 3 bases and the J segment 4 bases; nucleotides outside the gene matches: 4.

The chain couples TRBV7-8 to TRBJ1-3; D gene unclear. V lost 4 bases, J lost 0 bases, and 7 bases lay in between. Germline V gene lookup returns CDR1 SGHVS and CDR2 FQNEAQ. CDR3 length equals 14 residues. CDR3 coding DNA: TGTGCCAGCAGCTCGCCCCTCTCTGGAAACACCATATATTTT. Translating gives CASSSPLSGNTIYF.

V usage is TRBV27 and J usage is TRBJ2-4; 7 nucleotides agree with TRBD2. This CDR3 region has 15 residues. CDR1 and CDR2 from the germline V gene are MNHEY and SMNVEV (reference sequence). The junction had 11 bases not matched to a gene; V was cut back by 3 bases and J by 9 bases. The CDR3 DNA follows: TGTGCCAGCAGTTTGGGCGGGAGCCCGGTCAGCATTCAGTACTTC. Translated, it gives CASSLGGSPVSIQYF.

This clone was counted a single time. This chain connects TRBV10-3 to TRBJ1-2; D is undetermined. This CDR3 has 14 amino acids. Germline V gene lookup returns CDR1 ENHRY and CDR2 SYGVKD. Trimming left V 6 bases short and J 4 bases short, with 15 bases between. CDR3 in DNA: TGTGCCATCAGGGAACCTGGACCGCTCTATGGCTACACCTTC. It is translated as CAIREPGPLYGYTF.

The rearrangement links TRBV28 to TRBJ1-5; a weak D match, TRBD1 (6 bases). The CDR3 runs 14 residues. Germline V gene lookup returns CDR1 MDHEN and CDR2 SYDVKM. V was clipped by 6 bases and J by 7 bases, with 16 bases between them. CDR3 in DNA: TGTGCCAGCAGGACTGACAGGCAGCGGCAGCCCCAGCATTTT. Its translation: CASRTDRQRQPQHF.

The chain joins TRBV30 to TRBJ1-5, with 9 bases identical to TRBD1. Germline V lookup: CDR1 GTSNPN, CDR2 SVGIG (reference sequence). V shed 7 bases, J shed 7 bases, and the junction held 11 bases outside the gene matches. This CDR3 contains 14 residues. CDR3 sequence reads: CAYQPTGGMQPQHF. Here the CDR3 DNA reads TGTGCCTACCAACCGACAGGGGGGATGCAGCCCCAGCATTTT.

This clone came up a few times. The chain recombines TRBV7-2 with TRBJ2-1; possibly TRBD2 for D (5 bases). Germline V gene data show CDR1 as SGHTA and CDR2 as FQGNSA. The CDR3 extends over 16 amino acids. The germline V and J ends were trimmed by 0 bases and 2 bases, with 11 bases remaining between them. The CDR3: CASSLALLVTYNEQFF. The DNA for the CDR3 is TGTGCCAGCAGCTTAGCTTTACTAGTTACCTACAATGAGCAGTTCTTC.

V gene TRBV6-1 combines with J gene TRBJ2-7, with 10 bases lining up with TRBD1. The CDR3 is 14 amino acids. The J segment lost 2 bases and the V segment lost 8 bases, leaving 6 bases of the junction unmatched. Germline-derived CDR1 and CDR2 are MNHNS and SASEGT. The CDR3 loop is CASLYGTGAYEQYF. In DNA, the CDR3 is TGTGCCAGCCTCTACGGGACAGGGGCCTACGAGCAGTACTTC.

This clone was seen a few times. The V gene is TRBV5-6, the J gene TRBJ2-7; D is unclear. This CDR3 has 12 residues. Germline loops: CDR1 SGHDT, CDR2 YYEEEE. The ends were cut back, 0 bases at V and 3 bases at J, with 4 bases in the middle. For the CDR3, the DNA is TGTGCCAGCAGCTTGGGACTCTACGAGCAGTACTTC. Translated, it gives CASSLGLYEQYF.